Each of the 16 T cell receptor beta chains below was sequenced from the same sample in a study of T-cell memory formation after mild COVID-19. One entry per CDR3 protein, called by TCRdb with MiXCR from the 5' RACE reads. In the table there are 55,000 to 75,000 distinct CDR3 sequences, about 30% of which are singletons. What was sequenced was PBMCs or a T cell subset sorted from them (not recorded which). These receptors were obtained from a man between 18 and 35 years old who had mild COVID-19 (a few samples of this study predate the infection). Cell type and time point are not known.

The chain links TRBV5-1 to TRBJ2-1; D may be TRBD1 or TRBD2 (5 bases each). The V and J ends lost 0 bases and 8 bases respectively, with 15 bases between them. Per germline, CDR1 SGHRS and CDR2 YFSETQ. The length of the CDR3 is 15 residues. CDR3 in DNA: TGCGCCAGCAGCTTGGCCGGGGCCGGCTCGGATGAGCAGTTCTTC. Encoded protein: CASSLAGAGSDEQFF. Together with reference TRBV5-1 and TRBJ2-1, the CDR3 gives the full variable domain: KAGVTQTPRYLIKTRGQQVTLSCSPISGHRSVSWYQQTPGQGLQFLFEYFSETQRNKGNFPGRFSGRQFSNSRSEMNVSTLELGDSALYLCASSLAGAGSDEQFFGPGTRLTVL.

This chain uses TRBV7-2 with TRBJ2-7; TRBD1 matches 10 bases. The CDR3 has 14 residues. The junction had 5 bases not matched to a gene; V was cut back by 5 bases and J by 4 bases. Germline values: CDR1 SGHTA, CDR2 FQGNSA. CDR3 sequence (DNA): TGTGCCAGCAGCAACCGGGACAGGGGTTACGAGCAGTACTTC. Protein product: CASSNRDRGYEQYF.

The chain employs TRBV19 and TRBJ2-6; the D is unclear. Germline V lookup: CDR1 LNHDA, CDR2 SQIVND (reference sequence). CDR3 length equals 12 residues. Trimming removed 10 bases at V and 0 bases at J, with 4 bases between. The CDR3 DNA reads TGTGCCACGTCCTCTGGGGCCAACGTCCTGACTTTC. Its protein product is CATSSGANVLTF.

Only a few counts were recorded for this clonotype. CDR3 residues: CASSHPLGGSYNEQFF. The CDR3 region has the DNA TGCGCCAGCAGCCACCCATTGGGGGGGTCCTACAATGAGCAGTTCTTC. The rearrangement uses TRBV4-1 and TRBJ2-1; 7 bases agree with TRBD2. Unmatched junction bases numbered 6, after V lost 3 bases and J lost 1 base. Germline V CDR1 and CDR2: MGHRA, YSYEKL. The CDR3 contains 16 residues.

This chain connects TRBV7-8 to TRBJ2-1; 12 positions agree with TRBD2. Looked up from germline, CDR1 is SGHVS and CDR2 is FQNEAQ. The CDR3 runs to 15 residues. V lost 5 bases and J lost 8; bases outside the gene matches: 7. As DNA, the CDR3 is TGTGCCAGCAGCCCAACTAGCGGGGGGCTCGATGAGCAGTTCTTC. It is translated as CASSPTSGGLDEQFF.

This clonotype was seen only a few times. The rearrangement uses TRBV5-5 and TRBJ2-7; no clear D. CDR3 length: 13 amino acids. V lost 1 base and J lost 1, with 6 bases in between. Germline CDR1 and CDR2: SGHKS and YYEKEE (reference sequence). The CDR3 protein is CASSLSPSYEQYV. Here the CDR3 DNA reads TGTGCCAGCAGCTTGAGCCCTTCCTACGAGCAGTACGTC.

This clonotype was counted only a few times. The genes are TRBV10-2 and TRBJ2-2; D not certain. This CDR3 has 13 amino acids. CDR1 is WSHSY, CDR2 SAAADI, per germline. Trimming took off 2 bases at V and 6 bases at J, with 7 bases between the two ends. The chain's CDR3 is CASSERPPGELFF. Here the CDR3 DNA reads TGCGCCAGCAGTGAGAGGCCCCCCGGGGAGCTGTTTTTT.

As DNA, the CDR3 is TGTGCCAGCAGCCCGGGGACAGGGGGCATCTACGAGCAGTACTTC. It yields the protein CASSPGTGGIYEQYF. V and J are TRBV14 and TRBJ2-7; 12 nucleotides match TRBD1. CDR3 size: 15 residues. Germline-derived CDR1 and CDR2 are SGHDN and FVKESK. V shed 4 bases, J shed 3 bases, and the junction held 4 bases outside the gene matches.

The rearrangement links TRBV6-5 to TRBJ2-5; no clear D. The CDR3 length is 13 residues. Trimming took 5 bases from V and 3 from J, leaving 10 bases between them. Germline V lookup: CDR1 MNHEY, CDR2 SVGAGI. The CDR3 protein is CASSHHTEETQYF. The CDR3 DNA is TGTGCCAGCAGTCACCACACCGAAGAGACCCAGTACTTC.

This CDR3 reads CATTLRAGGADTQYF. The CDR3 nucleotides are TGTGCCACCACCCTTCGGGCGGGGGGTGCAGATACGCAGTATTTT. This sequence joins TRBV19 and TRBJ2-3, with 8 bases fitting TRBD2. CDR3 length equals 15 residues. The germline CDR1 and CDR2 sequences are LNHDA and SQIVND (reference sequence). V lost 10 bases to trimming and J lost 4 bases; unmatched junction nucleotides: 13.

This clonotype has at least ten counts. The chain is built from TRBV7-9 and TRBJ2-3; possibly TRBD1 or TRBD2 for D (5 bases each). The CDR3 runs to 14 residues. CDR1 is SEHNR, CDR2 FQNEAQ, per germline (reference sequence). V dropped 8 bases and J dropped 2 bases, with 14 bases sitting between them. The CDR3 here is CASHRDQYTDTQYF. CDR3 bases: TGTGCCAGCCACCGGGACCAATACACAGATACGCAGTATTTT. The full variable domain, completed using reference TRBV7-9 and TRBJ2-3, is DTGVSQNPRHKITKRGQNVTFRCDPISEHNRLYWYRQTLGQGPEFLTYFQNEAQLEKSRLLSDRFSAERPKGSFSTLEIQRTEQGDSAMYLCASHRDQYTDTQYFGPGTRLTVL.

This clonotype has more than one count but fewer than ten. This chain links TRBV6-5 with TRBJ1-1; D is uncertain. The V end was cut by 5 bases, the J end by 0 bases, with 25 bases between. Germline loops: CDR1 MNHEY, CDR2 SVGAGI. The CDR3 spans 19 residues. The CDR3 reads CASSNTLNRAAWMNTEAFF. In DNA, the CDR3 is TGTGCCAGCAGTAACACCCTCAACCGGGCAGCCTGGATGAACACTGAAGCTTTCTTT.

The V gene is TRBV4-3, the J gene TRBJ2-3; D gene uncertain. Trimming shortened V by 3 bases and J by 4 bases, and 5 bases separated the two germline ends. Germline V gene sequence: CDR1 LGHNA, CDR2 YSLEER. CDR3 length: 12 residues. The CDR3 loop reads CASSHSSDTQYF. Written as DNA, the CDR3 is TGCGCCAGCAGCCACTCCTCAGATACGCAGTATTTT.

The rearrangement joins TRBV2 to TRBJ2-4; D is possibly TRBD2 (6 bases). Trimming cost V 1 base and J 2 bases, with 9 bases left between them. The CDR3 loop spans 15 amino acids. Germline assignment: CDR1 SNHLY and CDR2 FYNNEI. CDR3: CASSEEGGTKNIQYF. The DNA for the CDR3 is TGTGCCAGCAGTGAAGAGGGAGGAACCAAAAACATTCAGTACTTC.

The chain's CDR3 is CASSPSGRGRGDTEAFF. The CDR3 bases are TGTGCCAGCAGCCCGAGTGGCAGGGGGAGAGGGGACACTGAAGCTTTCTTT. The chain is built from TRBV9 and TRBJ1-1; 7 bases fit TRBD1. The CDR3 has 17 residues. The V segment lost 4 bases and the J segment 3 bases; nucleotides outside the gene matches: 15. The germline V gene has CDR1 SGDLS and CDR2 YYNGEE.

This chain joins TRBV5-1 and TRBJ2-7, with TRBD2 matching over 8 bases. The CDR3 has 15 residues. Germline trimming cut 4 bases from V and 4 bases from J; bases unmatched to any gene: 10. Germline V lookup: CDR1 SGHRS, CDR2 YFSETQ. The CDR3 nucleotides are TGCGCCAGCAGCCCCGGGACGGCGGGGGGTTACGAGCAGTACGTC. This encodes CASSPGTAGGYEQYV.